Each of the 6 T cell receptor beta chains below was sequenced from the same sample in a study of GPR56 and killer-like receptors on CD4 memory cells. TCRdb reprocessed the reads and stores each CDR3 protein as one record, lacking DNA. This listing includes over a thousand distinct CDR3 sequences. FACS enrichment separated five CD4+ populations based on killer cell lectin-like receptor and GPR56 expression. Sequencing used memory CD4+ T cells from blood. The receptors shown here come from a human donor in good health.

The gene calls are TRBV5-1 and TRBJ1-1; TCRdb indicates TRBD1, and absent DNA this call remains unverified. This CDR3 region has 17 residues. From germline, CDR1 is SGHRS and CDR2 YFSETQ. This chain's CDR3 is CASSLDPRDRVNTEAFF.

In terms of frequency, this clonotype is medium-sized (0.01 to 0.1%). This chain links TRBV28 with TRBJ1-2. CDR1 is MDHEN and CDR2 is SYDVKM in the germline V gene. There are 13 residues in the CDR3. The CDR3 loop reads CASSFWRADGYTF.

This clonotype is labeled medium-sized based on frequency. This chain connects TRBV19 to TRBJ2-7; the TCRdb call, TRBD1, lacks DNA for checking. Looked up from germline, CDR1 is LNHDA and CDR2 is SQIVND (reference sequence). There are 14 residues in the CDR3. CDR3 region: CASARDPGTGEQYF.

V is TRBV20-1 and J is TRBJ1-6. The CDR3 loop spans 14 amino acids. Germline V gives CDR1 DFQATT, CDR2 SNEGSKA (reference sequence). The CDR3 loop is CSARDYRTNSPLHF.

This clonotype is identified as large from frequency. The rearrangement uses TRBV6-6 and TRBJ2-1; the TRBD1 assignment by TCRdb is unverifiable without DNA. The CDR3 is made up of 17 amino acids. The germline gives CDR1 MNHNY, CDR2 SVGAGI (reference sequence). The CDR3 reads CASSSTLHRGGDNEQFF.

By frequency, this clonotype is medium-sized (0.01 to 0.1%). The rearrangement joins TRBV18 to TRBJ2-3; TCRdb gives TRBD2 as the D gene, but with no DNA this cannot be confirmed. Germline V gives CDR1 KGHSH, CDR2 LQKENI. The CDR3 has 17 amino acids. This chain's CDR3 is CASSPSTSGTRTDTQYF.